The 6 T cell receptor beta chains in this list originate from one sample, sequenced in a study of identical twins. TCRdb reprocessed the 5' RACE reads via MiXCR and lists one record per CDR3 protein. The sample holds approximately 280,000 distinct CDR3 sequences, under 9.5% seen once. The same sample was also used in a study of yellow fever vaccine responses in identical twins.

Sample: memory (CD45RO+) T cells sorted from blood. All receptors derive from a woman in her late teens or twenties in good health.

This clonotype was counted a few times. V and J are TRBV18 and TRBJ2-3; no reliable D call. Trimming cost V 0 bases and J 6 bases, with 10 bases left between them. The CDR3 length is 14 residues. Germline loops: CDR1 KGHSH, CDR2 LQKENI. The CDR3 nucleotides read TGTGCCAGCTCACCACCGCAAAGCTCCGATACGCAGTATTTT. Translating it yields CASSPPQSSDTQYF.

This chain joins TRBV9 and TRBJ2-1; D is unclear. The CDR3 covers 14 residues. V was shortened by 0 bases and J by 10 bases, with 14 bases between the two germline ends. Per the germline V gene, CDR1 is SGDLS and CDR2 is YYNGEE. In DNA, the CDR3 is TGTGCCAGCAGCGTAGAAGGCTCTTTGGGGGAGCAGTTCTTC. This sequence encodes CASSVEGSLGEQFF.

This clonotype showed up many times. This sequence joins TRBV12-3 or TRBV12-4 and TRBJ2-4; D is ambiguous. The V and J ends lost 5 bases and 3 bases respectively, with 5 bases between them. This CDR3 is built from 12 residues. The DNA of the CDR3 is TGTGCCAGCAGTACCAGCAAAAACATTCAGTACTTC. The encoded protein is CASSTSKNIQYF.

Comments on this clonotype: At one of its ends the junction is not consistent with the germline gene, which may arise from a read error. The chain combines TRBV12-3 or TRBV12-4 with TRBJ2-3; 10 nucleotides align to TRBD2. The CDR3 covers 14 residues. This CDR3 reads CASSPSGSTGTQYF. The CDR3 bases are TGTGCCAGCAGTCCTAGCGGGAGCACAGGTACGCAGTATTTT.

The V and J genes are TRBV7-9 and TRBJ1-2; TRBD1 matches 8 bases. The CDR3 runs 15 residues. V dropped 6 bases and J dropped 6; count of bases not matched to a gene: 12. From germline, CDR1 is SEHNR and CDR2 FQNEAQ (reference sequence). The chain's CDR3 is CASSLGGQVYHGYTF. CDR3 DNA: TGTGCCAGCAGTCTCGGGGGACAGGTTTATCATGGCTACACCTTC.

This clonotype appeared many times. This chain connects TRBV29-1 to TRBJ1-2; maybe TRBD1 (6 bases). There are 14 residues in the CDR3. V lost 6 bases, J lost 2 bases, and 16 bases lay in between. CDR1 and CDR2 from the germline V gene are SQVTM and ANQGSEA. The CDR3, as DNA: TGCAGCGTCGATGGGGACAACTCAAACTATGGCTACACCTTC. This gives the protein CSVDGDNSNYGYTF.